Listed below are T cell receptor beta chains from one sample, sequenced in a study of T cell changes during pregnancy in multiple sclerosis. Assay used: immunoSEQ multiplex PCR; TCRdb lists only in-frame clones, some missing. Of 130,000 or so clones listed, roughly 95% were seen once; the top ten hold less than 0.55%. Sequenced material: peripheral blood, taken after pregnancy. These receptor sequences come from a female donor with multiple sclerosis, enrolled in a pregnancy study. Each CDR3 is given with its conserved first and last residue. The D gene is left open where the match is weak. Expanded clones are given a class, and other clones once, few, many or no size at all.

j_call | d_call | v_call | clone_size | cdr3_length | cdr3_aa | cdr3_nt
TRBJ2-1 | . | TRBV28 | . | 15 | CASSSSESSYNEQFF | TGTGCCAGCAGTTCTAGCGAGAGCTCCTACAATGAGCAGTTCTTC
TRBJ1-2 | TRBD1 | TRBV9 | . | 16 | CASSVGTGTMSEGYTF | TGTGCCAGCAGCGTAGGGACAGGTACCATGTCGGAAGGCTACACCTTC
TRBJ1-2 | TRBD1 | TRBV6-5 | . | 12 | CASRPGQAGYTF | TGTGCCAGCAGACCCGGACAGGCCGGCTACACCTTC
TRBJ2-7 | TRBD1 | TRBV7-8 | . | 15 | CASSLGAGQASEQYF | TGTGCCAGCAGCTTAGGGGCCGGACAGGCCAGCGAGCAGTACTTC
TRBJ1-1 | TRBD1 | TRBV27 | . | 14 | CASARQGQGTEAFF | TGTGCCAGCGCCCGCCAGGGACAGGGCACTGAAGCTTTCTTT
TRBJ1-4 | . | TRBV5-1 | . | 15 | CASSRSRGSNEKLFF | TGCGCCAGCAGCCGAAGTCGCGGGTCTAATGAAAAACTGTTTTTT
TRBJ1-2 | TRBD1 | TRBV27 | . | 15 | CASSPSGTGNYGYTF | TGTGCCAGCAGCCCCTCCGGGACAGGGAACTATGGCTACACCTTC
TRBJ2-5 | TRBD2 | TRBV7-8 | . | 17 | CASSPRGAGGLGETQYF | TGTGCCAGCAGCCCGCGGGGAGCGGGAGGATTAGGAGAGACCCAGTACTTC
TRBJ2-5 | . | TRBV6-1 | . | 13 | CASSEVGAETQYF | TGTGCCAGCAGTGAGGTGGGAGCAGAGACCCAGTACTTC
TRBJ1-2 | . | TRBV6-6 | . | 11 | CASSYLYSQTF | TGTGCCAGCAGTTACCTGTACTCCCAAACCTTC
TRBJ2-7 | TRBD2 | TRBV19 | . | 16 | CASSIPSGRLVYEQYF | TGTGCCAGTAGTATTCCTAGCGGGAGATTGGTATACGAGCAGTACTTC
TRBJ1-1 | . | TRBV5-1 | few | 14 | CASSPWASNTEAFF | TGCGCCAGCAGCCCTTGGGCCTCGAACACTGAAGCTTTCTTT
TRBJ2-7 | . | TRBV4-2 | . | 15 | CASSQVGGGLYEQYF | TGTGCCAGCAGCCAAGTGGGGGGAGGCCTCTACGAGCAGTACTTC
TRBJ1-4 | . | TRBV4-1 | . | 17 | CASSQVGPGRTNEKLFF | TGCGCCAGCAGCCAAGTTGGGCCAGGGAGGACTAATGAAAAACTGTTTTTT
TRBJ1-2 | TRBD1 | TRBV7-9 | . | 13 | CASRTGTDYGYTF | TGTGCCAGCAGGACAGGGACAGACTATGGCTACACCTTC
TRBJ1-5 | . | TRBV21-1 | . | 17 | CASSKVRLRGTGQPQHF | TGTGCCAGCAGCAAAGTTCGGCTCAGGGGAACAGGTCAGCCCCAGCATTTT